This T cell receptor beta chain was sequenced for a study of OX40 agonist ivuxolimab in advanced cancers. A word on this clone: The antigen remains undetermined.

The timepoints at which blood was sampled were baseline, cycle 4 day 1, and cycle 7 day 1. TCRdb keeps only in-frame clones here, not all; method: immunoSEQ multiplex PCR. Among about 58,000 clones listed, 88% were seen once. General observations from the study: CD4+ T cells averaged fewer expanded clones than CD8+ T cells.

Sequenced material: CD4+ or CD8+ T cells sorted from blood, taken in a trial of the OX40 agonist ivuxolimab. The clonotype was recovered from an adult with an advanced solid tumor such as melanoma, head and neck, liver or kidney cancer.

The CDR3 coding sequence is TGTGCCAGCAGAGACCTGCCCGCGCAGCCTGAAAAACTGTTTTTT. This gives the protein CASRDLPAQPEKLFF. The chain has TRBV6-4 and TRBJ1-4, with D uncertain. CDR3 length equals 15 residues. Germline V gene sequence: CDR1 MRHNA, CDR2 SNTAGT. Deletions cut 6 bases from V and 7 bases from J, with 18 bases between.